This TCR beta chain derives from a study of T cells in Graves' hyperthyroidism and ophthalmopathy. Study-level results: Within blood appeared most thyroid clonotypes that had expanded above 0.001.

CDR3 size: 14 residues. J was trimmed by 5 bases and V by 8 bases; bases with no gene match: 7. Each diagnosis was grounded in clinical symptoms, serum thyroxine and TRAb, thyroid ultrasound, and orbital computed tomography. Researchers took RNA transcripts and amplified the TCR beta CDR3 regions from them. During a first-round RT-PCR of the TCR CDR3, the HTBI primer set was used. TCRdb reprocessed the multiplex PCR reads via MiXCR and lists one record per CDR3 protein. The repertoire holds a few hundred thousand distinct CDR3 sequences, 13% to 15% seen once, with 17% in the top ten. In the case of this clonotype: The antigen remains unidentified.

The sequenced sample was blood. This clonotype originated in a woman aged 18-29 years with Graves' hyperthyroidism. This rearrangement joins TRBV12-3 or TRBV12-4 to TRBJ2-5, with 11 bases aligning to TRBD1. The CDR3 nucleotides are TGTGCCAGCGGACAGGGGGCACGGTGGGAGACCCAGTACTTC. Protein product: CASGQGARWETQYF.